The entry below describes one T cell receptor (beta chain). The antigen remains unidentified. T cells were sequenced at a targeted depth of 1 in 200,000 to 1 in 1 million. Using immunoSEQ multiplex PCR, the repertoire was profiled, and TCRdb retains in-frame clones only, with some absent. The sample yields hundreds of thousands of clones, about three quarters seen once. J lost 7 bases, V lost 0 bases, and 4 bases had no gene match. The CDR3 totals 14 residues. The germline V gene encodes CDR1 SGHDT and CDR2 YYEEEE. The record originates from a study of cytotoxic CD8 clonotypes in ibrutinib-treated CLL. Across the study: The patient breakdown showed more than 9 relapsed/refractory and approximately 14 treatment-naive cases, with 17 IGHV unmutated.

Study-level results: Clonality was higher at ibrutinib response and returned toward baseline at progression.

Sequenced here: PBMCs, sampled after 12 months of ibrutinib treatment. The receptor was isolated from a human donor with chronic lymphocytic leukemia. The chain recombines TRBV5-6 with TRBJ1-5; TRBD1 matches 7 bases. The DNA for the CDR3 is TGTGCCAGCAGCTTGGAAAGGGGGCTACAGCCCCAGCATTTT. Its translation is CASSLERGLQPQHF.